The 25 T cell receptor beta chains below were found in one sample sequenced in a study of blood T cell repertoires in COVID-19. The method was immunoSEQ multiplex PCR; TCRdb's version includes in-frame clones alone and lacks a portion of them. The profile covers some 150,000 clones, with about 86% appearing a single time and around 8.6% taken by the ten largest. The sample was peripheral blood. Receptors were obtained from a woman between 50 and 59 years old with active or convalescent COVID-19.

The gene calls are TRBV19 and TRBJ2-7; D might be TRBD2 (5 bases). Germline V lookup: CDR1 LNHDA, CDR2 SQIVND (reference sequence). The CDR3 totals 15 residues. The V end lost 3 bases, the J end lost 0 bases, and 12 bases lay between the germline ends. This chain's CDR3 is CASSMEDGSSYEQYF. The CDR3, as DNA: TGTGCCAGTAGTATGGAGGACGGAAGCTCCTACGAGCAGTACTTC. The full variable domain, with the rest looked up from reference TRBV19 and TRBJ2-7, is DGGITQSPKYLFRKEGQNVTLSCEQNLNHDAMYWYRQDPGQGLRLIYYSQIVNDFQKGDIAEGYSVSREKKESFPLTVTSAQKNPTAFYLCASSMEDGSSYEQYFGPGTRLTVT.

This clone was seen more than once but under ten times. CDR3 in amino acids: CASSLQGTHEQFF. For the CDR3, the DNA is TGTGCCAGCAGTCTCCAGGGTACCCATGAGCAGTTCTTC. This sequence joins TRBV2 and TRBJ2-1; TRBD1 is a possible D gene (5 bases). In germline, CDR1 is SNHLY, CDR2 FYNNEI. The CDR3 loop spans 13 amino acids. The V end lost 5 bases, the J end lost 8 bases, and 13 bases lay between the germline ends. Complete variable domain (other parts from reference TRBV2 and TRBJ2-1): EPEVTQTPSHQVTQMGQEVILRCVPISNHLYFYWYRQILGQKVEFLVSFYNNEISEKSEIFDDQFSVERPDGSNFTLKIRSTKLEDSAMYFCASSLQGTHEQFFGPGTRLTVL.

The chain couples TRBV14 to TRBJ1-2, with 7 bases that match TRBD1. Germline loops: CDR1 SGHDN, CDR2 FVKESK. This CDR3 comprises 15 residues. The V gene end was trimmed by 2 bases and the J gene end by 4 bases; junction bases not matched to a gene: 7. CDR3 nucleotide sequence: TGTGCCAGCAGCCAACTAGACAGGGCGGCCTATGGCTACACCTTC. Translated, it gives CASSQLDRAAYGYTF.

This CDR3 is CASNPGQSRDEQYF. The CDR3 DNA is TGTGCCAGTAACCCAGGACAGTCGAGAGACGAGCAGTACTTC. This chain uses TRBV19 with TRBJ2-7, with D perhaps TRBD1 (6 bases). The CDR3 has 14 residues. V shed 7 bases and J shed 5 bases, with 18 bases lying between them. CDR1 is LNHDA, CDR2 SQIVND, per germline (reference sequence). Drawing the rest from reference TRBV19 and TRBJ2-7, the complete variable domain is DGGITQSPKYLFRKEGQNVTLSCEQNLNHDAMYWYRQDPGQGLRLIYYSQIVNDFQKGDIAEGYSVSREKKESFPLTVTSAQKNPTAFYLCASNPGQSRDEQYFGPGTRLTVT.

The V and J genes are TRBV28 and TRBJ2-3, with D possibly matching TRBD1 (6 bases). The CDR3 loop spans 15 amino acids. With 5 bases removed from V and 0 bases from J, the gap between germline ends came to 12 bases. The germline gives CDR1 MDHEN, CDR2 SYDVKM. CDR3 amino acids: CASSGQLASTDTQYF. Written as DNA, the CDR3 is TGTGCCAGCAGTGGACAGCTAGCTAGCACAGATACGCAGTATTTT.

The gene calls are TRBV7-2 and TRBJ2-4; the match to TRBD2 covers 8 bases. The CDR3 sequence is 15 residues long. CDR1 and CDR2 from the germline V gene are SGHTA and FQGNSA. V shed 5 bases, J shed 3 bases, and the junction held 6 bases outside the gene matches. As DNA, the CDR3 is TGTGCCAGCAGCCCACCCGGGGGGGGCAAAAACATTCAGTACTTC. As protein: CASSPPGGGKNIQYF.

This sequence joins TRBV19 and TRBJ1-1; no firm D call. Germline V gene data show CDR1 as LNHDA and CDR2 as SQIVND (reference sequence). This CDR3 comprises 14 residues. V dropped 3 bases and J dropped 0 bases, with 8 bases sitting between them. In DNA form, the CDR3 reads TGTGCCAGTAGTATTCGGGAGGTGAACACTGAAGCTTTCTTT. As protein: CASSIREVNTEAFF.

The chain couples TRBV6-4 to TRBJ1-2; D is unclear. Trimming removed 8 bases from V and 7 bases from J, with 17 bases in between. This CDR3 comprises 13 residues. Germline lookup yields CDR1 MRHNA and CDR2 SNTAGT. CDR3 coding DNA: TGTGCCAGCCCCACCTTTGACATCGTTGGCTACACCTTC. Translating gives CASPTFDIVGYTF.

V gene TRBV4-1 combines with J gene TRBJ1-1, with 9 positions matching TRBD1. The CDR3 contains 14 residues. Germline loops: CDR1 MGHRA, CDR2 YSYEKL. The J segment lost 7 bases and the V segment lost 1 base, leaving 4 bases of the junction unmatched. CDR3 region: CASSQVGQGLEAFF. CDR3 DNA sequence: TGCGCCAGCAGCCAAGTGGGACAGGGTCTTGAAGCTTTCTTT.

The chain is built from TRBV18 and TRBJ1-1; a weak D match, TRBD1 (6 bases). The CDR3 totals 15 residues. Germline lookup yields CDR1 KGHSH and CDR2 LQKENI. V lost 0 bases and J 2 bases, leaving 10 bases between the germline ends. Here the CDR3 reads CASSPPAGANTEAFF. The CDR3 coding sequence is TGTGCCAGCTCACCACCGGCAGGGGCTAACACTGAAGCTTTCTTT.

J is TRBJ1-2 and V is TRBV19, with D possibly matching TRBD1 (5 bases). This CDR3 has 13 amino acids. V was pared by 1 base and J by 8 bases, with 11 bases between. CDR1 is LNHDA and CDR2 is SQIVND in the germline V gene (reference sequence). The CDR3 nucleotides read TGTGCCAGTAGTATAGGAACAGGAAGGGGCTACACCTTC. Amino acid sequence: CASSIGTGRGYTF.

The chain employs TRBV9 and TRBJ2-1; 9 nucleotides match TRBD1. This CDR3 comprises 15 residues. In germline, CDR1 is SGDLS, CDR2 YYNGEE. The ends lost 4 bases at V and 1 base at J; junction bases unmatched: 3. The CDR3 coding sequence is TGTGCCAGCAGCCTTGGACAGGGGTCCTACAATGAGCAGTTCTTC. Its translation is CASSLGQGSYNEQFF.

The DNA for the CDR3 is TGTGCCAGCAGCTTAGGGGAGGGTAGTCAGTTGCTGGTCGAGAATGAAAAACTGTTTTTT. As protein: CASSLGEGSQLLVENEKLFF. The gene calls are TRBV7-3 and TRBJ1-4; D is uncertain. The CDR3 length is 20 residues. CDR1 is SGHTA, CDR2 FQGTGA, per germline. V lost 2 bases to trimming and J lost 5 bases, with 27 bases between them. The full variable domain, completed using reference TRBV7-3 and TRBJ1-4, is GAGVSQTPSNKVTEKGKYVELRCDPISGHTALYWYRQSLGQGPEFLIYFQGTGAADDSGLPNDRFFAVRPEGSVSTLKIQRTERGDSAVYLCASSLGEGSQLLVENEKLFFGSGTQLSVL.

The chain links TRBV6-5 to TRBJ1-4, with 7 bases identical to TRBD1. Per the germline V gene, CDR1 is MNHEY and CDR2 is SVGAGI. CDR3 length equals 15 residues. Trimming removed 6 bases from V and 3 bases from J; junction bases left unmatched: 7. The CDR3 reads CASSQQGWPNEKLFF. The CDR3 DNA sequence: TGTGCCAGCAGCCAACAGGGGTGGCCTAATGAAAAACTGTTTTTT.

This chain joins TRBV12-3 or TRBV12-4 and TRBJ1-1; 8 nucleotides match TRBD1. With V trimmed by 6 bases and J by 3 bases, 3 bases remained unmatched. This CDR3 has 13 amino acids. Written as DNA, the CDR3 is TGTGCCAGCAGCCTGACAGGGGACACTGAAGCTTTCTTT. It yields the protein CASSLTGDTEAFF.

J is TRBJ2-2 and V is TRBV9, with a possible D match to TRBD1 (5 bases). The CDR3 is made up of 14 amino acids. Trimming took off 2 bases at V and 4 bases at J, with 9 bases between the two ends. Germline CDR1 is SGDLS and CDR2 is YYNGEE. The CDR3 sequence is CASSVSQGTGELFF. The CDR3, as DNA: TGTGCCAGCAGCGTCTCTCAGGGCACCGGGGAGCTGTTTTTT.

The chain combines TRBV7-2 with TRBJ1-5; D is unclear. The CDR3 has 12 residues. The germline CDR1 and CDR2 sequences are SGHTA and FQGNSA. Trimming took 4 bases from V and 4 from J, leaving 5 bases between them. The CDR3, as DNA: TGTGCCAGCAGCTCGGTAAATCAGCCCCAGCATTTT. Its protein product is CASSSVNQPQHF.

The chain is built from TRBV4-3 and TRBJ1-4; TRBD1 agrees at 11 bases. Trimming at V came to 4 bases and at J to 8 bases, leaving 9 bases not matched to a gene. Germline V CDR1 and CDR2: LGHNA, YSLEER. The CDR3 length is 16 residues. Here the CDR3 reads CASSPTWTGGNEKLFF. The CDR3 DNA reads as TGCGCCAGCAGCCCGACCTGGACAGGGGGCAACGAAAAACTGTTTTTT.

This clone has only a few counts. This rearrangement joins TRBV28 to TRBJ2-7; maybe TRBD1 (6 bases). The ends were cut back, 7 bases at V and 3 bases at J, with 16 bases in the middle. This CDR3 is 14 amino acids long. Germline-derived CDR1 and CDR2 are MDHEN and SYDVKM. CDR3 bases: TGTGCCAGCACCGATTCCGGGACACACTACGAGCAGTACTTC. It encodes CASTDSGTHYEQYF.

The CDR3 coding sequence is TGTGCCAGCAGCTTCGGGGGGGCGGCCTACGAGCAGTACTTC. As protein: CASSFGGAAYEQYF. This chain joins TRBV7-9 and TRBJ2-7; 8 nucleotides align to TRBD2. The germline CDR1 and CDR2 sequences are SEHNR and FQNEAQ (reference sequence). V shed 3 bases and J 2 bases; nucleotides not matched to a gene: 3. The CDR3 contains 14 residues.

This clone showed up just once. The gene calls are TRBV29-1 and TRBJ2-1; 10 bases line up with TRBD2. CDR1 and CDR2 (germline): SQVTM, ANQGSEA. V lost 4 bases and J lost 9; bases outside the gene matches: 12. CDR3 length: 15 amino acids. The CDR3 loop is CSVASSSGSSGEQFF. The CDR3 DNA sequence: TGCAGCGTTGCCTCCTCTAGCGGGAGTTCAGGTGAGCAGTTCTTC.

This clone appeared once. The chain has TRBV3-1 (or the pseudogene TRBV3-2) and TRBJ1-2, with D possibly TRBD1 on 6 matching bases. Germline values: CDR1 LGHDT, CDR2 YNNKEL (reference sequence). The V end lost 0 bases, the J end lost 6 bases, and 14 bases lay between the germline ends. The CDR3 runs 15 residues. The CDR3 region has the DNA TGTGCCAGCAGCCAAGACGCAGGGGTATCAAATGGCTACACCTTC. It translates to CASSQDAGVSNGYTF.

The chain couples TRBV10-3 to TRBJ1-6; D not certain. V gave up 10 bases and J gave up 0 bases, with 7 bases separating them. In germline, CDR1 is ENHRY, CDR2 SYGVKD. The CDR3 loop spans 13 amino acids. The CDR3 sequence: CATASSYNSPLHF. CDR3 nucleotide sequence: TGTGCCACCGCGAGCTCCTATAATTCACCCCTCCACTTT.

This rearrangement joins TRBV7-9 to TRBJ2-2, with D perhaps TRBD1 (5 bases). This CDR3 region has 15 residues. CDR1 and CDR2 from the germline V gene are SEHNR and FQNEAQ (reference sequence). Deletions cut 5 bases from V and 0 bases from J, with 10 bases between. This CDR3 reads CASSADSTNTGELFF. The CDR3 DNA reads as TGTGCCAGCAGCGCCGACAGCACGAACACCGGGGAGCTGTTTTTT.

The CDR3 sequence: CASSLGSGIPYNEQFF. The CDR3 region has the DNA TGCGCCAGCAGCTTGGGGTCAGGGATCCCCTACAATGAGCAGTTCTTC. The V gene is TRBV5-1, the J gene TRBJ2-1, with TRBD1 as a possible D gene (5 bases). Trimming shortened V by 0 bases and J by 2 bases, and 12 bases separated the two germline ends. CDR1 is SGHRS and CDR2 is YFSETQ in the germline V gene. CDR3 length: 16 amino acids.